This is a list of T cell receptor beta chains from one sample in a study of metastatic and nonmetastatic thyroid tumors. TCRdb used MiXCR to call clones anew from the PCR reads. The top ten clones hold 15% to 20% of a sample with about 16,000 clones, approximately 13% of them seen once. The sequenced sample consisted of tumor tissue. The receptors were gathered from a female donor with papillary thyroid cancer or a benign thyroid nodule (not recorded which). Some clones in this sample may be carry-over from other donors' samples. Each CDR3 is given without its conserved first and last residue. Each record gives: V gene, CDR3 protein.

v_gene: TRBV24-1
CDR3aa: ATSEYRGRTQY

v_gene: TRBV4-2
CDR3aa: ASSQSYTNTQRNIQY

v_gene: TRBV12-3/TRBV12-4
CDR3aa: ASSTSGTYGYT

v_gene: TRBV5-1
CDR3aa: ASSVQGSTNEKLF

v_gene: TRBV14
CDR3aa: ASSQVPAGAYEQY

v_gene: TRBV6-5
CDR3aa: ASSLRGNTEAF

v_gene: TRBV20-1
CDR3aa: SARKTANTGELF

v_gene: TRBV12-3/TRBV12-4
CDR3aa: ASSSPPFDERF

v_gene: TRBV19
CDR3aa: ASSITGTVGHEQF

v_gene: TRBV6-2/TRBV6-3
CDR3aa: ASSYLRDPGRAF

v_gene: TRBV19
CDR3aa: ASSPQGQPQH

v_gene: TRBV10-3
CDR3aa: ATGRGQMNTEAF

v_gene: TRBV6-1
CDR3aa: ASSEQSYEQY

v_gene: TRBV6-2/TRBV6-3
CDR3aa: ASRGRGLGYQPQH

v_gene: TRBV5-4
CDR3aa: ASSPRDNEQF

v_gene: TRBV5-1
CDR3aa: ASGLAGYLGETQY

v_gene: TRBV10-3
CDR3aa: AIGQEAEAF

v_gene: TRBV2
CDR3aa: ASNIQGQSYEQY

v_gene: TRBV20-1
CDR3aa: SASPTGRGTLYGYT

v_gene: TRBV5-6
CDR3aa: TSSYDREGQETLY

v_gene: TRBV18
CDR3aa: ASSRRGSRLAGGPREGAPNEQF

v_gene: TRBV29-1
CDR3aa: SVHASGELF

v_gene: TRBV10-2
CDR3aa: ASSARGRTDTQY